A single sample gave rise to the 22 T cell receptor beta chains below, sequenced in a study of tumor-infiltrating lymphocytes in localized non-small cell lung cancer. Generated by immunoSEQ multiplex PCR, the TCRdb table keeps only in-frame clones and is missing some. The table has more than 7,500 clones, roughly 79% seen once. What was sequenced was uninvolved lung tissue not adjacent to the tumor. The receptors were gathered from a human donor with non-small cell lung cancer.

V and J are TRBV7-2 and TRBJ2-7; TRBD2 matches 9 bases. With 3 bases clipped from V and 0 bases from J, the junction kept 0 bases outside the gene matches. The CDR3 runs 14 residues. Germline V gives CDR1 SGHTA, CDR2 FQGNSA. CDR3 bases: TGTGCCAGCAGCTTTAGCGGGAGCTCCTACGAGCAGTACTTC. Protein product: CASSFSGSSYEQYF.

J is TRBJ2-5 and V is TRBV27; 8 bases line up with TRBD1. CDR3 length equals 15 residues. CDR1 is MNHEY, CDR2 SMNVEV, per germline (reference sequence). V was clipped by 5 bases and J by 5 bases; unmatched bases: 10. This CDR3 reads CASSKGDRGGETQYF. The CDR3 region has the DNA TGTGCCAGCAGTAAGGGAGACAGGGGAGGCGAGACCCAGTACTTC.

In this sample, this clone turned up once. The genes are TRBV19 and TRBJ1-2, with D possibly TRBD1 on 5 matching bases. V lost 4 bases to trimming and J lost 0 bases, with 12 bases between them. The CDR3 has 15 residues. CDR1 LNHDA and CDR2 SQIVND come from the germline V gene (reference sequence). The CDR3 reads CASSKGREANYGYTF. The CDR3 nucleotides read TGTGCCAGTAGTAAGGGCAGGGAGGCTAACTATGGCTACACCTTC.

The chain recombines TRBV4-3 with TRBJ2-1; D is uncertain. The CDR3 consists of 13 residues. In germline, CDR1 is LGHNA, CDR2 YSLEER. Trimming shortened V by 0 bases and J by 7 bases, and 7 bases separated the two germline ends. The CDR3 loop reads CASSQDNRNEQFF. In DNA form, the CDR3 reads TGCGCCAGCAGCCAAGATAACCGGAATGAGCAGTTCTTC.

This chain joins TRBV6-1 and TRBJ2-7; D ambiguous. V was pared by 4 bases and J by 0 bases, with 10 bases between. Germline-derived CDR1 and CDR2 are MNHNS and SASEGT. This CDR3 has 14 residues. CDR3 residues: CASSVYTDSYEQYF. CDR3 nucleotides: TGTGCCAGCAGTGTATATACAGACTCCTACGAGCAGTACTTC.

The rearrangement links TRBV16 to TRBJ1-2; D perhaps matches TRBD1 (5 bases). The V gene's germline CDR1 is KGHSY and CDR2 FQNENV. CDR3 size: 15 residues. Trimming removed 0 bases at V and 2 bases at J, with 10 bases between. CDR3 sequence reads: CASSQSSTANYGYTF. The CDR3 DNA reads TGTGCCAGCAGCCAATCTTCGACAGCAAACTATGGCTACACCTTC.

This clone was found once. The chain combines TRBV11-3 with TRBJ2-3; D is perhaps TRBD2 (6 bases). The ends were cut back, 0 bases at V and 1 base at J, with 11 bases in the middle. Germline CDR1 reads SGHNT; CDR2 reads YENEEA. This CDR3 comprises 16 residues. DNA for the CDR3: TGTGCCAGCAGCTTAGAGTGGCGGGACGGCACAGATACGCAGTATTTT. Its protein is CASSLEWRDGTDTQYF.

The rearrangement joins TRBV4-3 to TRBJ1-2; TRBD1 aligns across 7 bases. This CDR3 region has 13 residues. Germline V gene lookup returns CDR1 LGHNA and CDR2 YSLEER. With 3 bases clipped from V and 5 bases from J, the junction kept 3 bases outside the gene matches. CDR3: CASSQGQSYGYTF. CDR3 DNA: TGCGCCAGCAGCCAGGGACAGTCTTATGGCTACACCTTC.

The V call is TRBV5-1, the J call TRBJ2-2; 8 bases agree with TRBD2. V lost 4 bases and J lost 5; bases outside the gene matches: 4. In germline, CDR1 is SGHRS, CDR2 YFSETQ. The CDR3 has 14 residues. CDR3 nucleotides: TGCGCCAGCAGCCCGGGGGGGTGGACCGGGGAGCTGTTTTTT. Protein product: CASSPGGWTGELFF.

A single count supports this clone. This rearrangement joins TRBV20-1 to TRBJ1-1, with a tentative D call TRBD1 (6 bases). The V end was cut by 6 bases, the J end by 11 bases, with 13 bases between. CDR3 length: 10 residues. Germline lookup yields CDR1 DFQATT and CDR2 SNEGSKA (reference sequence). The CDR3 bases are TGCAGTGCAGAACAGGGATGGGCTTTCTTT. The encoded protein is CSAEQGWAFF.

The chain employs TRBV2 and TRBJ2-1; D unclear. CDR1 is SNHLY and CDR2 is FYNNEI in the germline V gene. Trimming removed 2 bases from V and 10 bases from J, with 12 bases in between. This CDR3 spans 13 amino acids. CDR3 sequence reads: CASSERPSPEQFF. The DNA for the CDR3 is TGTGCCAGCAGTGAACGGCCGTCCCCCGAGCAGTTCTTC. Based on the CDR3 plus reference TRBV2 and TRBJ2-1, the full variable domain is EPEVTQTPSHQVTQMGQEVILRCVPISNHLYFYWYRQILGQKVEFLVSFYNNEISEKSEIFDDQFSVERPDGSNFTLKIRSTKLEDSAMYFCASSERPSPEQFFGPGTRLTVL.

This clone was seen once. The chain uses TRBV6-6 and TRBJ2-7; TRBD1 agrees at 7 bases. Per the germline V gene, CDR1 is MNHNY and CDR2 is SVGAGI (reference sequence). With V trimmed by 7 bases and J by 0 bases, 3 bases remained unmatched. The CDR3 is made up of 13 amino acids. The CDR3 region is CASTDRDSYEQYF. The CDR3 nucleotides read TGTGCCAGCACAGACAGGGACTCCTACGAGCAGTACTTC.

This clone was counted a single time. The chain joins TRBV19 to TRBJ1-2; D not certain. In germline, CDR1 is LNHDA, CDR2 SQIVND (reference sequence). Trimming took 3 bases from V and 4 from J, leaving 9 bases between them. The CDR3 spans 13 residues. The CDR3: CASSIPEIYGYTF. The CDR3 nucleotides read TGTGCCAGTAGTATTCCCGAAATCTATGGCTACACCTTC.

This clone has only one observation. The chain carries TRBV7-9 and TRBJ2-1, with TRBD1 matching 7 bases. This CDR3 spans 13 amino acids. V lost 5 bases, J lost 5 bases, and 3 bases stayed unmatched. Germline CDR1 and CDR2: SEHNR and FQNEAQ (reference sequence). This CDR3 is CASSMGTDNEQFF. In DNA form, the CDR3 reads TGTGCCAGCAGCATGGGGACAGACAATGAGCAGTTCTTC.

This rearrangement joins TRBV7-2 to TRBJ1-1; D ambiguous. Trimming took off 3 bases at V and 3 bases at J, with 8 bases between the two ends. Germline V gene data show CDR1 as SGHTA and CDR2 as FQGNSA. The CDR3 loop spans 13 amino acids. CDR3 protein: CASSFWRDTEAFF. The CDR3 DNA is TGTGCCAGCAGCTTTTGGAGGGACACTGAAGCTTTCTTT.

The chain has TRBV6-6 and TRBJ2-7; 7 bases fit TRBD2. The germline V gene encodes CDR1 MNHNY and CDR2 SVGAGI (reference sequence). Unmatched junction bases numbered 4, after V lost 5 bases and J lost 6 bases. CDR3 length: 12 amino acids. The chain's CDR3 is CASSPGGSEQYF. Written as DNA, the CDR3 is TGTGCCAGCAGTCCCGGGGGGTCCGAGCAGTACTTC.

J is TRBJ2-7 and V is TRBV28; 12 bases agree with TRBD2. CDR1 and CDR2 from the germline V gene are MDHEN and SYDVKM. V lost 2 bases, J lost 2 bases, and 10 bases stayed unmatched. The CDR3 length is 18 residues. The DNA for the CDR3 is TGTGCCAGCAGTTTAGGGCACCTTCTAGCGGGAGGGACCTACGAGCAGTACTTC. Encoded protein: CASSLGHLLAGGTYEQYF.

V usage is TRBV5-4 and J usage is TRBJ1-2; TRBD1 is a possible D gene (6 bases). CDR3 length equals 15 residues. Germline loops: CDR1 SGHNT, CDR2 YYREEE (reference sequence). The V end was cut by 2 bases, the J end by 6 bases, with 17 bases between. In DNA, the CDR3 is TGTGCCAGCAGCTTCCCCACCGGGGGCGCGGATGGCTACACCTTC. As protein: CASSFPTGGADGYTF.

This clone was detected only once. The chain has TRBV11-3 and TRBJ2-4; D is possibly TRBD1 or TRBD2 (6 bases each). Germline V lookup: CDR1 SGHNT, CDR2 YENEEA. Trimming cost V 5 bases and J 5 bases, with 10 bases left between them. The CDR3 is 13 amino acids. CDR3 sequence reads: CASSTGGQNIQYF. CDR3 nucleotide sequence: TGTGCCAGCAGCACCGGGGGCCAAAACATTCAGTACTTC.

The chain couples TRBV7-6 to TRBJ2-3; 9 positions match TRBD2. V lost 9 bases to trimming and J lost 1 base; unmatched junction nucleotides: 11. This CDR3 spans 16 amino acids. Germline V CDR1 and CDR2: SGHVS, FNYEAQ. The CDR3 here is CASRIGGRGRTDTQYF. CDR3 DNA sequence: TGTGCCAGTAGAATCGGCGGGAGGGGCCGCACAGATACGCAGTATTTT.

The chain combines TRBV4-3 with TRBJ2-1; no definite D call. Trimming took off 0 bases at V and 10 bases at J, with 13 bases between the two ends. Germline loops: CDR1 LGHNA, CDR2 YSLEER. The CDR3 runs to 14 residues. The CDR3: CASSQETWAGEQFF. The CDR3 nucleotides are TGCGCCAGCAGCCAAGAAACCTGGGCAGGAGAGCAGTTCTTC.

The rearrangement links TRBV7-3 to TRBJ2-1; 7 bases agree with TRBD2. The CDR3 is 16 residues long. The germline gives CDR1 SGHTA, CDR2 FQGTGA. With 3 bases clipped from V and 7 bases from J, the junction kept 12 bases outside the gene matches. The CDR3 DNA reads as TGTGCCAGCAGCTTGGGGGGAGGGGAAATAGGGAATGAGCAGTTCTTC. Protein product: CASSLGGGEIGNEQFF.